The 5 T cell receptor beta chains in this list originate from one sample, sequenced in a study of neurological immune-mediated disorders. TCRdb ran MiXCR on the 5' RACE reads and lists one entry per CDR3 protein. The table has about 80,000 distinct CDR3 sequences, more than 5% seen once. Regarding time point: longitudinal time-point 2. Source material: PBMCs. These receptors all stem from a woman aged 55-70 years with multiple sclerosis.

This clonotype came up many times. V is TRBV5-1 and J is TRBJ1-3; D unresolved. Germline V lookup: CDR1 SGHRS, CDR2 YFSETQ. The CDR3 length is 12 residues. The V end was cut by 4 bases, the J end by 4 bases, with 6 bases between. CDR3 residues: CASSTNGNTIYF. CDR3 nucleotide sequence: TGCGCCAGCAGCACGAACGGAAACACCATATATTTT.

This clonotype has at least ten counts. V gene TRBV7-2 combines with J gene TRBJ2-5, with TRBD2 matching 7 bases. This CDR3 region has 15 residues. Germline V gene data show CDR1 as SGHTA and CDR2 as FQGNSA. With 6 bases clipped from V and 3 bases from J, the junction kept 10 bases outside the gene matches. The CDR3 nucleotides read TGTGCCAGCAGACTTGGGACTACGTCTAAAGAGACCCAGTACTTC. This encodes CASRLGTTSKETQYF.

This clonotype was recorded many times. The rearrangement joins TRBV5-1 to TRBJ1-2; 8 bases are a match to TRBD1. CDR3 length equals 14 residues. V shed 4 bases, J shed 1 base, and the junction held 3 bases outside the gene matches. CDR1 is SGHRS and CDR2 is YFSETQ in the germline V gene. The CDR3 sequence is CASSPGQDNYGYTF. Written as DNA, the CDR3 is TGCGCCAGCAGCCCGGGACAGGATAACTATGGCTACACCTTC.

This clonotype was seen repeatedly, ten times or more. This sequence joins TRBV5-6 and TRBJ1-1; no definite D call. The CDR3 sequence is 17 residues long. Germline V CDR1 and CDR2: SGHDT, YYEEEE. Trimming removed 2 bases from V and 3 bases from J, with 20 bases in between. This CDR3 reads CASSFLQDLETYTEAFF. The CDR3 DNA sequence: TGTGCCAGCAGCTTCCTTCAGGACCTTGAAACTTACACTGAAGCTTTCTTT.

This clonotype was detected many times. The J gene is TRBJ2-1, the V gene TRBV18; D is undetermined. CDR3 length: 13 amino acids. The germline V gene encodes CDR1 KGHSH and CDR2 LQKENI. V gave up 11 bases and J gave up 4 bases, with 15 bases separating them. CDR3 sequence: CAGTTEGYNEQFF. In DNA form, the CDR3 reads TGTGCCGGCACTACAGAAGGTTACAATGAGCAGTTCTTC.